A selection of T cell receptor beta chains follows, all from one sample in a study of neoadjuvant anti-PD-1 for oral cavity cancer. The data were produced by immunoSEQ multiplex PCR, yet TCRdb's version contains in-frame clones alone and is incomplete. The sample shows around 13,000 clones, roughly 70% of them seen only once. This material consisted of PBMCs, taken after nivolumab (anti-PD-1) treatment. The receptors stem from a person between 40 and 80 years old with oral cavity squamous cell carcinoma. The conserved cysteine and the conserved F or W are not part of the CDR3 here. Some rows have no size entry. The others give once, few or many, or a class for an expanded clone.

j_call v_call clone_size cdr3_aa
TRBJ2-7 TRBV27 - ASSFAGTSGASYEQY
TRBJ2-1 TRBV11-2 - ASSSPSGRKKF
TRBJ2-2 TRBV10-3 - AISPTRFAFTGELF
TRBJ1-6 TRBV2 - ASRSTYGSPLH
TRBJ2-1 TRBV27 - ASSRSSGTNEQF
TRBJ2-6 TRBV11-2 - ASSITGAGANVLT
TRBJ2-4 TRBV20-1 - SAKWDIQY
TRBJ1-1 TRBV6-5 once ASSYQGQRMNTEAF
TRBJ1-1 TRBV6-1 - ASSPGENTEAF
TRBJ2-1 TRBV10-3 - AISESPGNYNEQF
TRBJ2-1 TRBV7-6 - ASSLYPWSANEQF
TRBJ2-7 TRBV19 - ASSATGGSAEQY
TRBJ1-3 TRBV4-1 - ASSALSRGNTIY
TRBJ1-1 TRBV7-3 - ASRRDSLGGTEAF
TRBJ2-1 TRBV9 - ASSAGLAAEQF
TRBJ2-1 TRBV11-3 once ASSSGDNEQF
TRBJ2-2 TRBV5-1 - ASSRQGAAGNTGELF
TRBJ1-2 TRBV7-2 - ASSTRDSLTNYGYT
TRBJ2-1 TRBV4-1 - ASSLRLSSYNEQF
TRBJ2-5 TRBV7-9 - ASSENKFSGKPETQY
TRBJ2-7 TRBV30 - AWNPGTGSHEQY
TRBJ2-3 TRBV5-4 - ASKRTSGGIGTDTQY
TRBJ1-4 TRBV5-6 - ASSLGPREEKLF
TRBJ1-2 TRBV6-5 - ASSFRWGGYT
TRBJ2-1 TRBV13 - ASSLGILDRQGNEQF
TRBJ2-5 TRBV27 - ASRDSGNQETQY
TRBJ2-7 TRBV4-1 few ASSRTGSEQY
TRBJ2-1 TRBV19 - ASSIDNGAGNEQF
TRBJ1-4 TRBV15 - ATSRDAGVGEKLF
TRBJ1-4 TRBV14 - ASSPYLEEKLF
TRBJ2-7 TRBV29-1 few SVRSGFPYEQY
TRBJ2-3 TRBV2 - ASSEIGTLGAWTDTQY
TRBJ2-7 TRBV18 - ASSPTRAYEQY
TRBJ1-2 TRBV4-1 - ASSQGGGTGLNYGYT
TRBJ1-1 TRBV13 - ASSSTPGDYTEAF
TRBJ1-4 TRBV6-6 - ASKAPSGDEKLF
TRBJ2-5 TRBV6-1 - ASSEAGSGIQETQY
TRBJ2-5 TRBV7-7 - ASSLAGQGQETQY
TRBJ1-5 TRBV30 - AWSGEVRQPQH
TRBJ1-1 TRBV14 - ASSYLTGMNTEAF
TRBJ1-5 TRBV7-2 few ASSFQGTGNQPQH
TRBJ1-2 TRBV6-5 - ASRPGKGYGYT
TRBJ2-1 TRBV25-1 - ASSEGQGGGNEQF
TRBJ2-2 TRBV5-1 once ASRPSWTGGTGELF
TRBJ2-3 TRBV7-3 - ASSLTGPDTQY
TRBJ2-2 TRBV27 few ASSFTDTGELF
TRBJ2-4 TRBV7-9 - ASSLGHGGAGNIQY
TRBJ2-7 TRBV2 - ASTWDRDHEQY
TRBJ1-2 TRBV27 - ASKAQGIYGYT
TRBJ1-3 TRBV7-8 - ASSLRSSGNTIY
TRBJ2-2 TRBV5-1 - ASSLVGQGGVTGELF
TRBJ1-1 TRBV30 - AWTLDRRTEAF